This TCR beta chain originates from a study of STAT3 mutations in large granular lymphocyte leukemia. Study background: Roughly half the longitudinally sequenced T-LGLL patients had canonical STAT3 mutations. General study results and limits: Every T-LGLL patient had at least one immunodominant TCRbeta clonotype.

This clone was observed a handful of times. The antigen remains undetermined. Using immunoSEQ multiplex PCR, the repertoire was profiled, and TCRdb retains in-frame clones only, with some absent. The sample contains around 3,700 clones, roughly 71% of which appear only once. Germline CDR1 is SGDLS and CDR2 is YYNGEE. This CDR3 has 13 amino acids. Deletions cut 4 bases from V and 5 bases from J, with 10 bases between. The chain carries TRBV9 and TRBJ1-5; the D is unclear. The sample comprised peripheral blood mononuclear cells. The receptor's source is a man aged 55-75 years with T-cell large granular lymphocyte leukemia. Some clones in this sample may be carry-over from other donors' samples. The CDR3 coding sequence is TGTGCCAGCAGCAATAGCGAAGATCAGCCCCAGCATTTT. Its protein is CASSNSEDQPQHF.